The 9 T cell receptor beta chains reported below all come from one sample, sequenced in a study of patients and donors after allogeneic stem cell transplantation. From the RT-PCR reads, TCRdb called clonotypes with MiXCR, one entry per CDR3 protein. In the table there are about 410,000 distinct CDR3 sequences, 16% of which are singletons. Sequencing was carried out using blood, either unsorted or a sorted T cell fraction (not recorded which). The receptor set was obtained from a human donor who was either an allogeneic HSCT recipient or a stem cell or donor lymphocyte infusion donor (not recorded which). It is not recorded whose cells these are; they may come from a transplant donor.

The CDR3 nucleotides are TGTGCCAGCAGCCAAGAACAGGGGATCACAGATACGCAGTATTTT. It yields the protein CASSQEQGITDTQYF. The chain recombines TRBV3-1 with TRBJ2-3, with 7 nucleotides matching TRBD1. Germline-derived CDR1 and CDR2 are LGHDT and YNNKEL (reference sequence). V was pared by 0 bases and J by 2 bases, with 2 bases of the junction left unmatched. CDR3 length: 15 residues.

The genes are TRBV15 and TRBJ2-6; D perhaps matches TRBD2 (6 bases). The ends were cut back, 0 bases at V and 0 bases at J, with 18 bases in the middle. CDR1 is LNHNV and CDR2 is YYDKDF in the germline V gene (reference sequence). The CDR3 runs 20 residues. The CDR3 DNA sequence: TGTGCCACCAGCAGAGACTCCCTTGGGACTGCCAACTCTGGGGCCAACGTCCTGACTTTC. Translated: CATSRDSLGTANSGANVLTF. Complete variable domain (other parts from reference TRBV15 and TRBJ2-6): DAMVIQNPRYQVTQFGKPVTLSCSQTLNHNVMYWYQQKSSQAPKLLFHYYDKDFNNEADTPDNFQSRRPNTSFCFLDIRSPGLGDTAMYLCATSRDSLGTANSGANVLTFGAGSRLTVL.

This clonotype was detected only a few times. The chain recombines TRBV30 with TRBJ2-3; 10 bases match TRBD2. V dropped 2 bases and J dropped 0; count of bases not matched to a gene: 8. This CDR3 comprises 17 residues. Germline assignment: CDR1 GTSNPN and CDR2 SVGIG (reference sequence). The DNA of the CDR3 is TGTGCCTGGAGTCGACGGGGACTAGCGCCAAGCACAGATACGCAGTATTTT. Translated: CAWSRRGLAPSTDTQYF.

J is TRBJ2-2 and V is TRBV6-5; 14 bases align to TRBD2. Germline assignment: CDR1 MNHEY and CDR2 SVGAGI. V trimming: 4 bases; J trimming: 3 bases; junction bases outside the gene matches: 10. The length of the CDR3 is 19 residues. CDR3 sequence: CASSCATSGGACHTGELFF. DNA of the CDR3: TGTGCCAGCAGTTGCGCGACTAGCGGGGGGGCCTGTCACACCGGGGAGCTGTTTTTT.

This clonotype has only a few counts. The chain is built from TRBV5-5 and TRBJ2-5; unclear D gene. Germline V gene sequence: CDR1 SGHKS, CDR2 YYEKEE (reference sequence). With 5 bases removed from V and 3 bases from J, the gap between germline ends came to 14 bases. The CDR3 contains 14 residues. CDR3 loop: CASSSPGPKETQYF. Here the CDR3 DNA reads TGTGCCAGCAGTTCCCCGGGTCCCAAAGAGACCCAGTACTTC.

V is TRBV11-3 and J is TRBJ2-2; D is unclear. V was trimmed by 5 bases and J by 7 bases, leaving 8 bases between them. The germline gives CDR1 SGHNT, CDR2 YENEEA. The CDR3 spans 12 residues. This CDR3 reads CASSLQNGELFF. The DNA for the CDR3 is TGTGCCAGCAGCCTACAAAACGGGGAGCTGTTTTTT.

There are a few counts of this clonotype. The chain employs TRBV24-1 and TRBJ2-5; 8 bases are a match to TRBD1. This CDR3 has 14 residues. Germline CDR1 KGHDR, CDR2 SFDVKD. Unmatched junction bases numbered 11, after V lost 10 bases and J lost 5 bases. CDR3 coding DNA: TGTGCCACTCAAGACAGGGGAAGTAGGGAGACCCAGTACTTC. Encoded protein: CATQDRGSRETQYF.

This clonotype was observed at least ten times. This chain connects TRBV4-2 to TRBJ2-7; 9 nucleotides match TRBD2. Germline trimming cut 3 bases from V and 5 bases from J; bases unmatched to any gene: 2. The CDR3 covers 13 residues. Germline V gives CDR1 LGHNA, CDR2 YNFKEQ. This CDR3 reads CASSHERGDEQYF. DNA for the CDR3: TGTGCCAGCAGCCACGAGCGGGGGGACGAGCAGTACTTC.

The J gene is TRBJ2-1, the V gene TRBV12-5, with D perhaps matching TRBD2 (5 bases). Germline V gives CDR1 LGHNT, CDR2 FRNRAP. This CDR3 is built from 16 residues. Trimming took off 6 bases at V and 9 bases at J, with 24 bases between the two ends. This chain's CDR3 is CASGPLQVGEFIEQFF. DNA of the CDR3: TGTGCTAGTGGCCCGCTTCAGGTCGGGGAGTTTATTGAGCAGTTCTTC.